Sequencing of this T cell receptor beta chain was carried out in a study of T cell repertoires in cytomegalovirus infection. Looking at the study overall: The study used recently identified HLA-C-restricted and well-studied HLA-B-restricted CMV epitopes. From public TCR beta signatures came an indication of both CMV infection and matching HLA type.

CDR1 is MNHEY, CDR2 SVGAGI, per germline. V dropped 0 bases and J dropped 7 bases, with 16 bases sitting between them. This CDR3 is 16 amino acids long. TCRdb passed the reads through MiXCR, listing each CDR3 protein once. The sample has about 770,000 distinct CDR3 sequences; about 29% are singletons. Broader study findings: Using cumulative public TCR beta family frequency, the authors identified those who carried CMV together with the relevant HLA. HLA-C-restricted TCR beta clonotypes specific for CMV led the ex vivo response.

Turning to this clonotype: Its antigen is currently unknown.

The rearrangement uses TRBV6-5 and TRBJ2-1; TRBD2 is a possible D gene (7 bases). This clonotype was sampled from a human donor in good health (CMV status not recorded). Some clones in this sample may be carry-over from other donors' samples. Sequences were derived from cultured CD8+ T cells from PBMCs, sampled from culture after CMV antigen stimulation. This chain's CDR3 is CASSYSGRGALNEQFF. In DNA, the CDR3 is TGTGCCAGCAGTTACTCAGGACGGGGGGCACTGAATGAGCAGTTCTTC.